These 15 T cell receptor beta chains originate from one sample sequenced in a study of OX40 agonist ivuxolimab in advanced cancers. The library relied on the immunoSEQ multiplex PCR assay. TCRdb obtained this table from immuneACCESS and retained in-frame rearrangements with V and J assigned. These tables miss some clones; where compared with another copy, unresolved V genes account for less than half of the shortfall, and the remainder is unexplained. In all, the sample holds approximately 25,000 clones, and 80% to 90% of those were seen once. The ten largest clones capture 40% to 55% of the sample. Material: CD4+ or CD8+ T cells sorted from blood, obtained in a trial of the OX40 agonist ivuxolimab. The receptors were sampled from an adult with an advanced solid tumor such as melanoma, head and neck, liver or kidney cancer.

This clone was counted once. The chain has TRBV27 and TRBJ2-7; TRBD2 matches 10 bases. Unmatched junction bases numbered 3, after V lost 2 bases and J lost 2 bases. Per germline, CDR1 MNHEY and CDR2 SMNVEV (reference sequence). The CDR3 runs to 15 residues. DNA of the CDR3: TGTGCCAGCAGTTTAAGTCTAGCGGGAGCCTACGAGCAGTACTTC. It codes for CASSLSLAGAYEQYF.

The rearrangement links TRBV27 to TRBJ1-1; 12 bases match TRBD1. Germline V gene lookup returns CDR1 MNHEY and CDR2 SMNVEV (reference sequence). The CDR3 sequence is 16 residues long. After removal of 6 bases from V and 5 bases from J, the junction contained 10 bases not matched to a gene. The CDR3 spells CASSLGTGGAGTEAFF. CDR3 nucleotide sequence: TGTGCCAGCAGCCTCGGGACAGGGGGCGCGGGTACTGAAGCTTTCTTT.

This clone was detected a few times. In nucleotides, the CDR3 is TGTGCCAGCAGCGTGGGCGGAGGTGAGCAGTTCTTC. Translated: CASSVGGGEQFF. The chain uses TRBV9 and TRBJ2-1, with D possibly matching TRBD2 (5 bases). The CDR3 covers 12 residues. Germline values: CDR1 SGDLS, CDR2 YYNGEE. V lost 2 bases, J lost 9 bases, and 9 bases lay in between.

Only a few counts were recorded for this clone. This chain joins TRBV19 and TRBJ1-5; D unresolved. The CDR3 covers 15 residues. Per germline, CDR1 LNHDA and CDR2 SQIVND (reference sequence). V gave up 1 base and J gave up 2 bases, with 9 bases separating them. CDR3 DNA: TGTGCCAGTAGTATAGGAGGGATGGGCAATCAGCCCCAGCATTTT. Amino acids: CASSIGGMGNQPQHF.

The rearrangement joins TRBV6-1 to TRBJ2-7; tentatively, D is TRBD1 (5 bases). V was trimmed by 3 bases and J by 5 bases, leaving 26 bases between them. CDR3 size: 18 residues. Germline V gene data show CDR1 as MNHNS and CDR2 as SASEGT. CDR3 sequence: CASSETLTWGRGNHEQYF. The CDR3 coding sequence is TGTGCCAGCAGTGAGACTCTTACATGGGGTAGGGGAAACCACGAGCAGTACTTC.

In this sample, this clone turned up once. This chain links TRBV5-1 with TRBJ2-7; TRBD1 matches 9 bases. This CDR3 has 13 amino acids. From germline, CDR1 is SGHRS and CDR2 YFSETQ. V shed 7 bases and J 0 bases; nucleotides not matched to a gene: 2. The chain's CDR3 is CASGQGPSYEQYF. CDR3 coding DNA: TGCGCCAGCGGACAGGGGCCCTCCTACGAGCAGTACTTC.

J is TRBJ2-7 and V is TRBV13; the match to TRBD2 covers 7 bases. Germline loops: CDR1 PRHDT, CDR2 FYEKMQ (reference sequence). V lost 0 bases to trimming and J lost 5 bases; unmatched junction nucleotides: 1. The CDR3 runs 13 residues. This CDR3 is CASSLGAGNEQYF. The CDR3, as DNA: TGTGCCAGCAGCTTAGGAGCGGGGAACGAGCAGTACTTC.

This rearrangement joins TRBV5-6 to TRBJ2-5, with TRBD2 matching over 12 bases. After removal of 4 bases from V and 5 bases from J, the junction contained 9 bases not matched to a gene. Germline V gene lookup returns CDR1 SGHDT and CDR2 YYEEEE. The CDR3 runs 16 residues. The DNA of the CDR3 is TGTGCCAGCAGCCTAGGCCCCACTAGCGGGAGGGAGACCCAGTACTTC. It yields the protein CASSLGPTSGRETQYF.

V and J are TRBV5-8 and TRBJ2-5; D perhaps matches TRBD1 (6 bases). Germline V gene sequence: CDR1 SGHTS, CDR2 YDEGEE. With 4 bases removed from V and 5 bases from J, the gap between germline ends came to 21 bases. This CDR3 has 16 residues. The CDR3 sequence is CASSINRDILGETQYF. CDR3 in DNA: TGTGCCAGCAGCATAAACCGGGACATCCTAGGGGAGACCCAGTACTTC.

The rearrangement links TRBV29-1 to TRBJ2-1, with TRBD2 as a possible D gene (6 bases). This CDR3 is 12 amino acids long. Germline CDR1 SQVTM, CDR2 ANQGSEA. The V and J ends lost 4 bases and 8 bases respectively, with 12 bases between them. CDR3 DNA sequence: TGCAGCGTTGGGCGGGGTGGGGATGAGCAGTTCTTC. Amino acids: CSVGRGGDEQFF.

The CDR3, as DNA: TGTGCCAGTAGTATTCAGGCCGATAGCAATCAGCCCCAGCATTTT. This gives the protein CASSIQADSNQPQHF. J is TRBJ1-5 and V is TRBV19, with D unresolved. Trimming shortened V by 3 bases and J by 0 bases, and 9 bases separated the two germline ends. This CDR3 region has 15 residues. The germline gives CDR1 LNHDA, CDR2 SQIVND (reference sequence).

V and J are TRBV4-1 and TRBJ2-5; D possibly corresponds to TRBD1 (5 bases). Trimming pared 4 bases from V and 4 bases from J, leaving 13 bases between. The germline V gene has CDR1 MGHRA and CDR2 YSYEKL. The CDR3 covers 14 residues. This chain's CDR3 is CASSPTQVLETQYF. The CDR3 DNA is TGCGCCAGCAGCCCTACACAGGTGTTAGAGACCCAGTACTTC.

The rearrangement uses TRBV5-6 and TRBJ1-1; D gene ambiguous. The CDR3 sequence is 11 residues long. V dropped 4 bases and J dropped 7 bases, with 8 bases sitting between them. Germline lookup yields CDR1 SGHDT and CDR2 YYEEEE. The chain's CDR3 is CASSTVFEAFF. DNA of the CDR3: TGTGCCAGCAGCACGGTATTTGAAGCTTTCTTT.

The J gene is TRBJ2-7, the V gene TRBV5-6; D gene ambiguous. V was cut by 1 base and J by 3 bases, with 17 bases left in between. Germline CDR1 reads SGHDT; CDR2 reads YYEEEE. This CDR3 region has 16 residues. The CDR3 region is CASSLSVYSINYEQYF. DNA for the CDR3: TGTGCCAGCAGCTTGTCTGTTTACAGCATAAACTACGAGCAGTACTTC.

The chain uses TRBV6-1 and TRBJ1-2; 8 bases agree with TRBD1. Germline trimming cut 7 bases from V and 4 bases from J; bases unmatched to any gene: 8. Germline CDR1 MNHNS, CDR2 SASEGT. This CDR3 spans 14 amino acids. In DNA, the CDR3 is TGTGCCAGCACTCTTGGACAGGGCCCCTATGGCTACACCTTC. This sequence encodes CASTLGQGPYGYTF.